The clone carrying this TCR beta chain showed up just once. What it binds is not known. The second PCR ran roughly 6 to 11 cycles with a sample-barcoded 5' primer and J-beta primers. MiXCR, applied by TCRdb to the 5' RACE reads, yields one record per CDR3 protein. The data show approximately 1,100,000 distinct CDR3 sequences, 40% to 45% seen once. The sample is drawn from a study of blood T cells in healthy people across ages. The study, taken as a whole, reports: Compared with aged donors, long-lived donors showed fewer expanded clones, suggesting selection. Significant beta diversity loss was already apparent by age approximately 37, declining roughly linearly.

Researchers collected around 10 milliliters of peripheral blood from every single donor. V was shortened by 3 bases and J by 1 base, with 16 bases between the two germline ends. Germline values: CDR1 DFQATT, CDR2 SNEGSKA (reference sequence). The length of the CDR3 is 15 residues. The sample comprised blood. The rearrangement joins TRBV20-1 to TRBJ2-7, with D possibly being TRBD1 (5 bases). This TCR was sampled from an older woman in good health. The CDR3 here is CSASDSPSPSYEQYF. The CDR3 DNA reads TGCAGTGCTAGCGACAGCCCGAGCCCTTCCTACGAGCAGTACTTC.